The 14 T cell receptor beta chains given below trace back to one sample, sequenced in a study of CD8 T cells in ankylosing spondylitis. TCRdb ran MiXCR on the 5' RACE reads and lists one entry per CDR3 protein. The sample includes more than 150,000 distinct CDR3 sequences, roughly 13% of them seen just once. The sample consisted of blood, either unsorted or a sorted T cell fraction (not recorded which). The receptors derive from a female donor with ankylosing spondylitis or in good health (not recorded which).

This clonotype was detected only a few times. The rearrangement joins TRBV5-1 to TRBJ2-5, with D uncertain. Germline V CDR1 and CDR2: SGHRS, YFSETQ. Trimming shortened V by 3 bases and J by 2 bases, and 5 bases separated the two germline ends. The CDR3 contains 12 residues. CDR3 DNA sequence: TGCGCCAGCAGCTACTATCAAGAGACCCAGTACTTC. Translated, it gives CASSYYQETQYF.

This clonotype was picked up a small number of times. This CDR3 is CASSQGRLAQINEQFF. The CDR3 nucleotides read TGCGCCAGCAGCCAAGGCCGACTAGCTCAAATCAATGAGCAGTTCTTC. The rearrangement links TRBV4-3 to TRBJ2-1; TRBD2 agrees at 7 bases. This CDR3 contains 16 residues. The junction had 9 bases not matched to a gene; V was cut back by 1 base and J by 6 bases. Germline assignment: CDR1 LGHNA and CDR2 YSLEER.

This clonotype was recorded at least ten times. The chain combines TRBV12-3 or TRBV12-4 with TRBJ1-2, with D possibly matching TRBD1 (6 bases). V lost 3 bases, J lost 3 bases, and 14 bases lay in between. The CDR3 consists of 15 residues. The DNA of the CDR3 is TGTGCCAGCAGTTTCGGTTTCAGGGGTGACTATGGCTACACCTTC. Its translation is CASSFGFRGDYGYTF.

This clonotype has ten or more counts. The V and J genes are TRBV6-2 or TRBV6-3 and TRBJ2-1, with TRBD2 as a possible D gene (6 bases). The CDR3 is 12 residues long. From germline, CDR1 is MNHEY and CDR2 SVGEGT. Deletions cut 7 bases from V and 9 bases from J, with 13 bases between. The CDR3 bases are TGTGCCAGCACGGACGGGGGAAGTGAGCAGTTCTTC. Translated: CASTDGGSEQFF.

The chain couples TRBV4-1 to TRBJ2-2; either TRBD1 or TRBD2 may supply D (6 bases each). This CDR3 comprises 15 residues. Germline CDR1 reads MGHRA; CDR2 reads YSYEKL. Trimming cost V 0 bases and J 6 bases, with 11 bases left between them. The CDR3 nucleotides read TGCGCCAGCAGCCAAGAATGGGGGGCTCCCGGGGAGCTGTTTTTT. Its translation: CASSQEWGAPGELFF.

This clonotype was detected a few times. J is TRBJ2-2 and V is TRBV9; D may be TRBD2 (6 bases). This CDR3 region has 17 residues. V lost 4 bases and J lost 1, with 17 bases in between. Germline CDR1 SGDLS, CDR2 YYNGEE. CDR3 loop: CASSPHPGTWNTGELFF. CDR3 nucleotides: TGTGCCAGCAGCCCCCATCCCGGGACTTGGAACACCGGGGAGCTGTTTTTT.

This clonotype occurred a few times. The chain has TRBV30 and TRBJ2-7; perhaps TRBD1 as D (6 bases). Trimming took off 5 bases at V and 5 bases at J, with 22 bases between the two ends. There are 15 residues in the CDR3. Germline CDR1 GTSNPN, CDR2 SVGIG (reference sequence). CDR3 bases: TGTGCCTGGGCCGACCGATACAGGGCCTCAAACGAGCAGTACTTC. This translates into CAWADRYRASNEQYF.

Worth noting for this clonotype: A much larger clonotype is one base distant, so this may be a read error. The rearrangement uses TRBV5-1 and TRBJ2-1, with 10 positions matching TRBD1. The CDR3 extends over 14 amino acids. Germline assignment: CDR1 SGHRS and CDR2 YFSETQ. In DNA, the CDR3 is TGCGCCAGCAGCTCACGGGACAGGGGTAATGAGCAGATCTTC. Protein sequence: CASSSRDRGNEQIF. The full variable domain, with the rest looked up from reference TRBV5-1 and TRBJ2-1, is KAGVTQTPRYLIKTRGQQVTLSCSPISGHRSVSWYQQTPGQGLQFLFEYFSETQRNKGNFPGRFSGRQFSNSRSEMNVSTLELGDSALYLCASSSRDRGNEQIFGPGTRLTVL.

This clonotype was seen a handful of times. CDR3 in DNA: TGTGCCAGCAGCTTAACGTCGGACCCGAGAGATACGCAGTATTTT. It codes for CASSLTSDPRDTQYF. The V and J genes are TRBV7-3 and TRBJ2-3; no clear D. The V gene's germline CDR1 is SGHTA and CDR2 FQGTGA. V shed 0 bases and J shed 5 bases, with 12 bases lying between them. This CDR3 region has 15 residues.

On this clonotype: A much larger clone differs by one base, so this may be a read error. The V gene is TRBV9, the J gene TRBJ2-2; D is unclear. There are 15 residues in the CDR3. Germline values: CDR1 SGDLS, CDR2 YYNGEE. The CDR3 DNA is TGTGCCGGCAGCGTAGAGTTACAGCGCACCGGGGAGCTGTTTTTT. Translated: CAGSVELQRTGELFF.

This clonotype was observed at least ten times. The chain carries TRBV5-1 and TRBJ2-7; D uncertain. This CDR3 spans 12 amino acids. Germline V gene data show CDR1 as SGHRS and CDR2 as YFSETQ. V was shortened by 0 bases and J by 3 bases, with 4 bases between the two germline ends. The CDR3 sequence is CASSLGDYEQYF. The CDR3 region has the DNA TGCGCCAGCAGCTTGGGGGACTACGAGCAGTACTTC.

This clonotype has only one observation. A clone one base away is much larger, so this may be a read error. V gene TRBV28 combines with J gene TRBJ2-2, with a weak D call TRBD2 (5 bases). This CDR3 contains 13 residues. Germline CDR1 reads MDHEN; CDR2 reads SYDVKM. In DNA, the CDR3 is TGTGCCAGCAGCGAATTGAACACCGGGGAGCCGTTTTTT. Protein: CASSELNTGEPFF.

This clonotype has a handful of counts. The chain combines TRBV7-3 with TRBJ2-1; the match to TRBD2 covers 10 bases. Looked up from germline, CDR1 is SGHTA and CDR2 is FQGTGA. The CDR3 covers 17 residues. The V segment lost 0 bases and the J segment 7 bases; nucleotides outside the gene matches: 9. CDR3 amino acids: CASSLTGGAGGRNEQFF. The CDR3 DNA sequence: TGTGCCAGCAGCTTAACGGGGGGAGCGGGAGGGCGTAATGAGCAGTTCTTC.

This clonotype was detected ten times or more. V usage is TRBV20-1 and J usage is TRBJ2-7; D is uncertain. Germline V gives CDR1 DFQATT, CDR2 SNEGSKA (reference sequence). Trimming took 0 bases from V and 2 from J, leaving 8 bases between them. The CDR3 consists of 13 residues. The CDR3 spells CSARDQIPYEQYF. In DNA, the CDR3 is TGCAGTGCTAGAGATCAGATTCCCTACGAGCAGTACTTC.